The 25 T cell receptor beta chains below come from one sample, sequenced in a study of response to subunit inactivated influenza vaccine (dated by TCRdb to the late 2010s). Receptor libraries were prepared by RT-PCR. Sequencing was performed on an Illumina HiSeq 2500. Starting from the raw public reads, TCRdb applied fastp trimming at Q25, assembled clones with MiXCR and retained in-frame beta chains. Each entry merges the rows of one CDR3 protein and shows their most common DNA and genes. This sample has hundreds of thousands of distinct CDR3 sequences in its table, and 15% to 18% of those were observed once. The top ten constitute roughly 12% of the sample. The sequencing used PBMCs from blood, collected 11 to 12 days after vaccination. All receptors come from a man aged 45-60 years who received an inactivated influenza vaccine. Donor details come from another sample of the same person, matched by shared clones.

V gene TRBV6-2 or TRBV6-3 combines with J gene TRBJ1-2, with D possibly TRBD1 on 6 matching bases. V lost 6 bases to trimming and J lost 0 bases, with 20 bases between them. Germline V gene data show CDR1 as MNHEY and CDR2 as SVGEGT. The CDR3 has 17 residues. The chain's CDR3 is CASSPFQGRKANYGYTF. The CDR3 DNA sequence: TGTGCCAGCAGCCCTTTCCAGGGGCGGAAAGCTAACTATGGCTACACCTTC.

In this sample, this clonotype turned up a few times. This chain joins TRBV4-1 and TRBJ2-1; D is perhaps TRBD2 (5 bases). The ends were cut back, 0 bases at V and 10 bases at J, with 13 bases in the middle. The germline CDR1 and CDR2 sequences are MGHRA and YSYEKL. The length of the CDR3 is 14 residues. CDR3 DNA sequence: TGCGCCAGCAGCCAAGATTCCGGGAATCTCGAGCAGTTCTTC. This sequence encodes CASSQDSGNLEQFF.

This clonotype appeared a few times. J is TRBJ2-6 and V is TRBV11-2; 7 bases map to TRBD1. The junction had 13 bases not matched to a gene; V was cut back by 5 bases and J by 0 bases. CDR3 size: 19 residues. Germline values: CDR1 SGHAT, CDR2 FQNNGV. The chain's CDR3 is CASSALGTAYNSGANVLTF. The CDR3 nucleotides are TGTGCCAGCAGCGCCTTGGGGACAGCTTATAACTCTGGGGCCAACGTCCTGACTTTC.

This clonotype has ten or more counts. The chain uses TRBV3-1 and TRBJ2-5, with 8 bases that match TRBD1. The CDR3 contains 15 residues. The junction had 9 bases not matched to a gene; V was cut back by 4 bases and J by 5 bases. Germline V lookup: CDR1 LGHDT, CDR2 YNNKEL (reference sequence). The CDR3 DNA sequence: TGTGCCAGCAGCCTAATCCTGGACAGGGTCGAGACCCAGTACTTC. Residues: CASSLILDRVETQYF.

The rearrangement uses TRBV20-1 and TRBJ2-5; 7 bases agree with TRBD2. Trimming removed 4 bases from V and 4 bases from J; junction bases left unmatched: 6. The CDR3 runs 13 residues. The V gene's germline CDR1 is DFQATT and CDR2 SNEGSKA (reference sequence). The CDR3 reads CSAKRLAGETQYF. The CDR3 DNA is TGCAGTGCTAAACGACTAGCAGGAGAGACCCAGTACTTC.

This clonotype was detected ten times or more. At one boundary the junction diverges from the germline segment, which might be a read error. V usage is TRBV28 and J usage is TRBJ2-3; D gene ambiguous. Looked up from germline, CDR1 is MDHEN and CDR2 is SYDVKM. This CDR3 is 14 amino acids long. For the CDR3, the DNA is TGCGCCAGCTCGACGGGCAGAGGCACAGATACGCAGTATTTT. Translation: CASSTGRGTDTQYF.

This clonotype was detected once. The DNA of the CDR3 is TGTGCCAGTAGTATCCACTCTGGGGCCAACGTCCTGACTTTC. Translated, it gives CASSIHSGANVLTF. V and J are TRBV19 and TRBJ2-6; no reliable D call. Germline V gives CDR1 LNHDA, CDR2 SQIVND (reference sequence). The CDR3 extends over 14 amino acids. The ends were cut back, 3 bases at V and 0 bases at J, with 3 bases in the middle.

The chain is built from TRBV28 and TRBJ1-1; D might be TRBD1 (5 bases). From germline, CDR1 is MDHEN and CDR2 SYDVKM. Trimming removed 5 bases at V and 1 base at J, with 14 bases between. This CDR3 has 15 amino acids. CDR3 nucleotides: TGTGCCAGCAGTCAATCCGACAGACCGAACACTGAAGCTTTCTTT. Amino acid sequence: CASSQSDRPNTEAFF.

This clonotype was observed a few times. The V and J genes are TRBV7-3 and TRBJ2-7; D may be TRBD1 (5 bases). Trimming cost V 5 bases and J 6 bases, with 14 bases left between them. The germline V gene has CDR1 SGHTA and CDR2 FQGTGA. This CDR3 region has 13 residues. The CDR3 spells CASSKGQASEQYF. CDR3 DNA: TGTGCCAGCAGCAAAGGACAAGCTTCCGAGCAGTACTTC.

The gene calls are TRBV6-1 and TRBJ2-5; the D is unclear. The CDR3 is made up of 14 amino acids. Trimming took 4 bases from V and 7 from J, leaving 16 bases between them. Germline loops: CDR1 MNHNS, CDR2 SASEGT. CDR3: CASSAPGVPGTQYF. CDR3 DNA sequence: TGTGCCAGCAGTGCCCCCGGCGTGCCTGGGACCCAGTACTTC.

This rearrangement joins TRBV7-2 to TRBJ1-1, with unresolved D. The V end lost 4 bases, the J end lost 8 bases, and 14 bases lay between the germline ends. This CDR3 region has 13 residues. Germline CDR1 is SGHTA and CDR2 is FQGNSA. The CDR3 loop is CASSSSLGFEAFF. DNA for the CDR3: TGTGCCAGCAGCTCCTCCCTGGGCTTCGAAGCTTTCTTT.

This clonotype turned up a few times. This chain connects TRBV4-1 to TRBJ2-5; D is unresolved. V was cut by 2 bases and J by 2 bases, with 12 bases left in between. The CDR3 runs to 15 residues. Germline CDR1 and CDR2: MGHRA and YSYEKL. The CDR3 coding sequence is TGCGCCAGCAGCCAAAGTTCGACGGCACAAGAGACCCAGTACTTC. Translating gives CASSQSSTAQETQYF.

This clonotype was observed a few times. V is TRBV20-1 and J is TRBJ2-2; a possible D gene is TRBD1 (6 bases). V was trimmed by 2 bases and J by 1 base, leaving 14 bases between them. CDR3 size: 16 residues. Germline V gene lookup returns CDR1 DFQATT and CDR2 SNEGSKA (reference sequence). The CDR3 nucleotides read TGCAGTGCTAGACGCTGGCCGGGACAGAACACCGGGGAGCTGTTTTTT. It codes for CSARRWPGQNTGELFF.

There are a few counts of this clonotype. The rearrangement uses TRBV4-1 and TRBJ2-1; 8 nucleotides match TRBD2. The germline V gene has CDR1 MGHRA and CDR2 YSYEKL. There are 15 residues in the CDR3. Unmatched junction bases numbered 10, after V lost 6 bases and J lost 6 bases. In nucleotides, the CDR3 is TGCGCCAGCAGGGTTGGGGCGGGGGGCCTCAATGAGCAGTTCTTC. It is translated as CASRVGAGGLNEQFF.

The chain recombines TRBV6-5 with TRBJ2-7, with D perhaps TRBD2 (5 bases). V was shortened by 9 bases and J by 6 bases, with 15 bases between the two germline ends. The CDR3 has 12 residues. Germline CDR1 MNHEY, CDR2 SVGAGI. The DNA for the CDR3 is TGTGCCAGTAGCGAGGTCAAAGGCGAGCAGTACTTC. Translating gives CASSEVKGEQYF.

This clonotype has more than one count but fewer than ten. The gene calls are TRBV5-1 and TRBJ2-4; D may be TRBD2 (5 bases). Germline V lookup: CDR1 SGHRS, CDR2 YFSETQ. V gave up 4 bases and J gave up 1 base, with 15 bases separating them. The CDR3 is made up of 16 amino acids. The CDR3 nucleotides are TGCGCCAGCAGCCTAACTTCCCCGGGGGCCAAAAACATTCAGTACTTC. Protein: CASSLTSPGAKNIQYF.

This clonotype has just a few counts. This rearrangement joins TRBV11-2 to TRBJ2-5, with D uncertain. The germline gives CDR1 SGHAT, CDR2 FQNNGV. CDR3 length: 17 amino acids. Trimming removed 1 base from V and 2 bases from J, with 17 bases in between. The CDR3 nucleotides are TGTGCCAGCAGCTTAGGACCTAACGTGGGGTTTCAAGAGACCCAGTACTTC. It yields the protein CASSLGPNVGFQETQYF.

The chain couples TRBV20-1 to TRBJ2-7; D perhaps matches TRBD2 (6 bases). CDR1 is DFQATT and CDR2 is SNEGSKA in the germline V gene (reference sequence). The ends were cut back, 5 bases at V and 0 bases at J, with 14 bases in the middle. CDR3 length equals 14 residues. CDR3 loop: CSAGGDWSSYEQYF. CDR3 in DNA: TGCAGTGCTGGCGGGGACTGGAGCTCCTACGAGCAGTACTTC.

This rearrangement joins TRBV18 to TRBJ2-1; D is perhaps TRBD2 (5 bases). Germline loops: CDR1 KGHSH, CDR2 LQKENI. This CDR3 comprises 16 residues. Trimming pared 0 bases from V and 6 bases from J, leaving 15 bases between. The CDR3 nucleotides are TGTGCCAGCTCACCACCGAAGTCGGGGAAGGGCAATGAGCAGTTCTTC. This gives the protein CASSPPKSGKGNEQFF.

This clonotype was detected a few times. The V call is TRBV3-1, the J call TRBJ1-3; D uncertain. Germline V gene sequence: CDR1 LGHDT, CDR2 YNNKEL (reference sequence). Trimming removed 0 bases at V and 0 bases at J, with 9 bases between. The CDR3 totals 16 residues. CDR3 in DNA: TGTGCCAGCAGCCAAGATTTGGCAGCCTCTGGAAACACCATATATTTT. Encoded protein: CASSQDLAASGNTIYF.

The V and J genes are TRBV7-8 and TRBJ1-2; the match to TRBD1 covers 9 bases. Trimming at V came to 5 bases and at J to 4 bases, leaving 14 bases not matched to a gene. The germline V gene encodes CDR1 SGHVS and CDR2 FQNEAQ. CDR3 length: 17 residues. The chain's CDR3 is CASSQRPGQGSSYGYTF. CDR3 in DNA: TGTGCCAGCAGCCAGCGGCCGGGACAGGGCTCGAGCTATGGCTACACCTTC.

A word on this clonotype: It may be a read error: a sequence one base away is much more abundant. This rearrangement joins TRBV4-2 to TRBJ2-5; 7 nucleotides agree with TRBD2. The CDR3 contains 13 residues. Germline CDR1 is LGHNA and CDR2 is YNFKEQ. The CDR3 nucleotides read TGTGCCGGCAGCCAAGGGGAGGGGGAGACCCAGTACTTC. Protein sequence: CAGSQGEGETQYF.

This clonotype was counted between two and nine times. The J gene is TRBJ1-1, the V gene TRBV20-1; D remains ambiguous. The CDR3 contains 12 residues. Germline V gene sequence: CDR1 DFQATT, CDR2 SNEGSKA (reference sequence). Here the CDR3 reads CRAPNVNTEAFF. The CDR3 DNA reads TGCAGGGCCCCTAATGTGAACACTGAAGCTTTCTTT.

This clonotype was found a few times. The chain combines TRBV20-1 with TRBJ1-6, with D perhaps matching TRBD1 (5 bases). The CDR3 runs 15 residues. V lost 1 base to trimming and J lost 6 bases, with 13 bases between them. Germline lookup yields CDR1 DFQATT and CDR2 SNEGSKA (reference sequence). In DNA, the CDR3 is TGCAGTGCTAGAGTCATCGACAGTAGTAATTCACCCCTCCACTTT. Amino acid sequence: CSARVIDSSNSPLHF.

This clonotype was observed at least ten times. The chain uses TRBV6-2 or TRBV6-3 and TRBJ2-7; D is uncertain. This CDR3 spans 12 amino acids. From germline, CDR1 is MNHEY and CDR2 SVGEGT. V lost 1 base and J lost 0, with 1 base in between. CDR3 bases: TGTGCCAGCAGTTACTACTCCTACGAGCAGTACTTC. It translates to CASSYYSYEQYF.